This entry features one TCR beta chain sequence. Its antigen is unidentified. The source of the sample is a study of blood T cells in healthy people across ages. Study-level points and caveats: Higher diversity and more naive CD4+ cells were features of long-lived donors, compared to aged donors.

The CDR3 has 18 residues. Germline V gene sequence: CDR1 MNHEY, CDR2 SMNVEV (reference sequence). The trim removed 8 bases at V and 7 bases at J, leaving 18 bases unmatched. Using a J-beta primer mix together with a sample-barcoded 5' primer, a second PCR was run for roughly 6 to 12 cycles. Every single cDNA molecule received a tag from a template-switch adaptor with 12 random nucleotides. Every sample returned 2.5 million or more CDR3-containing paired-end reads. TCRdb called the 5' RACE reads again in MiXCR, with one record for every CDR3 protein. This table holds approximately 1.5 million distinct CDR3 sequences, around 35% found once. The amount of total RNA extracted per sample was at least 5 micrograms.

The rearrangement links TRBV27 to TRBJ2-2; TRBD2 matches at 11 bases. The specimen was blood. The clonotype was recovered from a woman under 40 in good health. The CDR3 loop is CASGLLAGGTDGVGELFF. The CDR3 DNA reads as TGTGCCAGCGGACTGCTAGCGGGAGGAACAGACGGGGTCGGGGAGCTGTTTTTT.